This is a list of T cell receptor beta chains from one sample in a study of control samples from healthy donors and cancer patients. Assay: immunoSEQ multiplex PCR; the TCRdb copy retains only in-frame clones and omits some. Among about 89,000 clones listed, more than 70% were seen once. Sample: blood. These receptor sequences come from a woman aged 40 to 55 in good health. Both conserved end residues are part of each CDR3. D genes are given only for firm matches. Clone size, where shown, is once, few, many, or a class for clones that have expanded.

V gene	J gene	clone size	D gene	CDR3 DNA	CDR3 protein
TRBV7-9	TRBJ2-3	once	TRBD2	TGTGCCAGCAGCTTAACGAGGACTAGCGGGGGGCTCACAGATACGCAGTATTTT	CASSLTRTSGGLTDTQYF
TRBV24-1	TRBJ2-1	-	TRBD1	TGTGCCACCAGTGATTTGGGGACAGTCGACAATGAGCAGTTCTTC	CATSDLGTVDNEQFF
TRBV27	TRBJ1-6	-	TRBD1	TGTGCCAGCAGCCTCTCCCCAGGGACAGGGAGTAATTCACCCCTCCACTTT	CASSLSPGTGSNSPLHF
TRBV4-2	TRBJ2-3	-	-	TGTGCCAGCAGCCAAGATAGTCTAGGAACAGATACGCAGTATTTT	CASSQDSLGTDTQYF
TRBV10-3	TRBJ2-3	-	-	TGTGCCATCAGTGAGTTGACAGGTAGCACAGATACGCAGTATTTT	CAISELTGSTDTQYF
TRBV5-4	TRBJ2-2	-	-	TGTGCCAGCAGCTCCCAGGGAAACACCGGGGAGCTGTTTTTT	CASSSQGNTGELFF
TRBV2	TRBJ1-1	-	-	TGTGCCAGCTCGCGGGACAAGAACACTGAAGCTTTCTTT	CASSRDKNTEAFF
TRBV7-9	TRBJ1-3	-	-	TGTGCCAGCAGCTACGTCGTGGCCACAAAAGGAAACACCATATATTTT	CASSYVVATKGNTIYF
TRBV29-1	TRBJ2-1	-	-	TGCAGCGTTGAGTCCGGGGGCGACTTGGGTGGGGAGCAGTTCTTC	CSVESGGDLGGEQFF
TRBV5-1	TRBJ1-1	-	-	TGCGCCAGCAGCGGAACAGGGACGCTAAACACTGAAGCTTTCTTT	CASSGTGTLNTEAFF
TRBV12-3/TRBV12-4	TRBJ1-1	once	-	TGTGCCAGCAGTTTCCAGGAGAACACTGAAGCTTTCTTT	CASSFQENTEAFF
TRBV7-2	TRBJ2-3	-	TRBD2	TGTGCCAGCAGCTTAGGAGTAGGCGGGGGGACATTGGATACGCAGTATTTT	CASSLGVGGGTLDTQYF
TRBV7-7	TRBJ2-1	-	TRBD1	TGTGCCAGCAGCGTAGGGACAGGCGGCGGGAATGAGCAGTTCTTC	CASSVGTGGGNEQFF
TRBV6-4	TRBJ2-3	-	TRBD2	TGTGCCAGCAGTGACGGTAGCGGGGGCACAGATACGCAGTATTTT	CASSDGSGGTDTQYF
TRBV5-4	TRBJ1-2	-	TRBD1	TGTGCCAGCAGCCCCGGACAGGGCCCTTCTAACTATGGCTACACCTTC	CASSPGQGPSNYGYTF
TRBV7-3	TRBJ1-1	-	-	TGTGCCAGCAGCTTAACAGGCAGGGGCGAAGCTTTCTTT	CASSLTGRGEAFF
TRBV5-1	TRBJ2-2	-	TRBD2	TGCGCCAGCAGCTTAAGCGGGGGGAACACCGGGGAGCTGTTTTTT	CASSLSGGNTGELFF
TRBV4-3	TRBJ2-7	-	-	TGCGCCAGCAGCCAAGCCCGTGGGATTGGTTACGAGCAGTACTTC	CASSQARGIGYEQYF
TRBV7-9	TRBJ1-6	-	TRBD1	TGTGCCAGCAGCTTAGAAGCCGGGACAGGACCCCTCCACTTT	CASSLEAGTGPLHF
TRBV19	TRBJ1-1	-	TRBD1	TGTGCCAGTAGCAGAAGACAGGGAAACACTGAAGCTTTCTTT	CASSRRQGNTEAFF
TRBV7-8	TRBJ2-7	-	-	TGTGCCAGCAGCTTAGGGGACTTACAGCTCTCCTACGAGCAGTACTTC	CASSLGDLQLSYEQYF
TRBV24-1	TRBJ1-1	few	-	TGTGCCACCAGTATGACCCCCGGGGATTTGAACACTGAAGCTTTCTTT	CATSMTPGDLNTEAFF
TRBV24-1	TRBJ1-4	-	TRBD1	TGTGCCACCAGTGTGAAACAGGGGGCGGTTGAAAAACTGTTTTTT	CATSVKQGAVEKLFF
TRBV3-1/TRBV3-2	TRBJ1-2	-	TRBD1	TGTGCCAGCAGCTCCAGACAGGGTTTTACCTATGGCTACACCTTC	CASSSRQGFTYGYTF
TRBV6-6	TRBJ1-3	-	-	TGTGCCAGCAGTTACGCTATTAGCTCTGGAAACACCATATATTTT	CASSYAISSGNTIYF
TRBV13	TRBJ1-2	-	-	TGTGCCAGCAGCTCCAGGGGAAACTATGGCTACACCTTC	CASSSRGNYGYTF
TRBV6-5	TRBJ1-1	-	-	TGTGCCAGCAGTTCCATACAGGATAGAGCTTTCTTT	CASSSIQDRAFF
TRBV4-3	TRBJ2-3	once	TRBD2	TGCGCCAGCAGCCAAGATCTAGCGGGGTATCCGGCAGATACGCAGTATTTT	CASSQDLAGYPADTQYF
TRBV6-6	TRBJ1-2	-	-	TGTGCCAGCAGTCACCCGGACCGAACTACTAACTATGGCTACACCTTC	CASSHPDRTTNYGYTF
TRBV5-1	TRBJ2-1	-	-	TGCGCCAGCAGCTTGGGGACGGGCAATGAGCAGTTCTTC	CASSLGTGNEQFF
TRBV6-5	TRBJ2-4	-	-	TGTGCCAGCAGTCCCTTGCCCCGGCGGAACATTCAGTACTTC	CASSPLPRRNIQYF
TRBV7-2	TRBJ1-5	-	-	TGTGCCAGCAGCTTATCCTCCGAAGGAGGGCAGCCCCAGCATTTT	CASSLSSEGGQPQHF
TRBV7-2	TRBJ1-4	-	-	TGTGCCAGCAGCCATACGACCGGGACTTTAATGAAGGAACTGTTTTTT	CASSHTTGTLMKELFF
TRBV27	TRBJ2-2	-	-	TGTGCCAGCAGTTTAGCCAGGGACGGAACCGGGGAGCTGTTTTTT	CASSLARDGTGELFF
TRBV7-7	TRBJ1-1	-	TRBD1	TGTGCCAGCAGCTCTAGACAGGGAACCAGAGGAACTGAAGCTTTCTTT	CASSSRQGTRGTEAFF
TRBV2	TRBJ2-7	-	-	TGTGCCAGCAGTAGTGACTCCTACGAGCAGTACTTC	CASSSDSYEQYF
TRBV24-1	TRBJ2-3	-	TRBD2	TGTGCCACCAGTGATTTGGGGACTAGCGGGGGGGTAACAGATACGCAGTATTTT	CATSDLGTSGGVTDTQYF
TRBV9	TRBJ1-4	-	-	TGTGCCAGCAGCGTAGACTGGGGGGCTAGTTCTGAAAAACTGTTTTTT	CASSVDWGASSEKLFF
TRBV27	TRBJ2-2	few	-	TGTGCCAGCACCCCGGCGTCCAACAGGGCGACCGGGGAGCTGTTTTTT	CASTPASNRATGELFF
TRBV5-1	TRBJ2-5	-	TRBD1	TGCGCCAGCAGCTTTGGGACAGGAGGTTGGGAGACCCAGTACTTC	CASSFGTGGWETQYF
TRBV4-3	TRBJ1-2	-	-	TGCGCCAGCAGCGAAGAGGCTTCGCGTCTTTATGGCTACACCTTC	CASSEEASRLYGYTF